A single T cell receptor (beta chain) is shown here with its context. This table comes from immunoSEQ multiplex PCR, and its TCRdb copy is limited to in-frame clones, with some not included. The sample holds fewer than 350,000 clones, roughly 85% seen once. This sample was taken from a study of blood T cell repertoires in COVID-19. Study-wide background: The analysed material was cDNA or gDNA that came from T cells, B-cell-depleted T cells, or PBMCs.

Cohort 3 recovered donors had two negative PCRs, clearance, or symptom resolution. The V and J ends lost 5 bases and 0 bases respectively, with 17 bases between them. This CDR3 has 16 residues. Germline V gives CDR1 KGHSY, CDR2 FQNENV. The origin of this receptor is a woman aged 50 to 60 who had recovered from COVID-19. The sequencing sample was made of PBMCs or T cells enriched from blood (not recorded which). This sequence joins TRBV16 and TRBJ2-7; a weak D match, TRBD1 (6 bases). The CDR3 bases are TGTGCCAGCAGCGCGCCGGTTGGCAGGGGCTCCTACGAGCAGTACTTC. This codes for CASSAPVGRGSYEQYF.